The 16 T cell receptor beta chains below all came from one sample that was sequenced in a study of OX40 agonist ivuxolimab in advanced cancers. Sequenced by immunoSEQ multiplex PCR; TCRdb stores in-frame clones only, minus some. The sample contains 60,000 to 75,000 clones, 84% of which appear only once. The sample was CD4+ or CD8+ T cells sorted from blood, taken in a trial of the OX40 agonist ivuxolimab. These receptors originate from an adult with an advanced solid tumor such as melanoma, head and neck, liver or kidney cancer.

This chain uses TRBV28 with TRBJ1-2, with TRBD1 matching over 9 bases. CDR1 and CDR2 from the germline V gene are MDHEN and SYDVKM. V shed 5 bases and J 4 bases; nucleotides not matched to a gene: 8. The CDR3 totals 15 residues. The CDR3 coding sequence is TGTGCCAGCAGTCACGGGACAGGGCCAATCTATGGCTACACCTTC. Translation gives CASSHGTGPIYGYTF.

V and J are TRBV4-3 and TRBJ1-1; D call uncertain. V was cut by 0 bases and J by 7 bases, with 12 bases left in between. Germline V gene lookup returns CDR1 LGHNA and CDR2 YSLEER. The CDR3 contains 14 residues. In nucleotides, the CDR3 is TGCGCCAGCAGCCAAGACAATCAGGCAGTTGAAGCTTTCTTT. It specifies CASSQDNQAVEAFF.

Worth noting for this clone: Other DNA sequences in this specimen translate into the identical CDR3. The V and J genes are TRBV6-5 and TRBJ1-5, with D tentatively TRBD1 (6 bases). In germline, CDR1 is MNHEY, CDR2 SVGAGI. V lost 0 bases and J 4 bases, leaving 10 bases between the germline ends. This CDR3 comprises 15 residues. In DNA, the CDR3 is TGTGCCAGCAGTTACTCCGGGGGGCCTAATCAGCCCCAGCATTTT. Protein sequence: CASSYSGGPNQPQHF.

The DNA for the CDR3 is TGTGCCAGCAGTTTATTCGGGCAAAATAGCAATCAGCCCCAGCATTTT. Translating it yields CASSLFGQNSNQPQHF. V is TRBV28 and J is TRBJ1-5; D not certain. CDR1 is MDHEN and CDR2 is SYDVKM in the germline V gene. V was clipped by 1 base and J by 0 bases, with 10 bases between them. This CDR3 is built from 16 residues. Full variable domain (remainder filled in from reference TRBV28 and TRBJ1-5): DVKVTQSSRYLVKRTGEKVFLECVQDMDHENMFWYRQDPGLGLRLIYFSYDVKMKEKGDIPEGYSVSREKKERFSLILESASTNQTSMYLCASSLFGQNSNQPQHFGDGTRLSIL.

The chain uses TRBV5-1 and TRBJ2-5; a weak D match, TRBD1 (5 bases). The germline gives CDR1 SGHRS, CDR2 YFSETQ. The CDR3 runs to 14 residues. The germline V and J ends were trimmed by 4 bases and 0 bases, with 10 bases remaining between them. The CDR3 reads CASSVTVNQETQYF. CDR3 DNA sequence: TGCGCCAGCAGCGTGACAGTTAACCAAGAGACCCAGTACTTC.

The chain is built from TRBV7-2 and TRBJ1-2; no clear D. The CDR3 runs to 13 residues. The germline V and J ends were trimmed by 1 base and 4 bases, with 7 bases remaining between them. From germline, CDR1 is SGHTA and CDR2 FQGNSA. The CDR3 spells CASSLGSIYGYTF. The DNA of the CDR3 is TGTGCCAGCAGCTTAGGATCTATCTATGGCTACACCTTC.

As regards this clone: The sample has other DNA sequences that encode this CDR3 too. The V call is TRBV7-2, the J call TRBJ1-2; a possible D gene is TRBD1 (5 bases). Trimming stripped 5 bases from V and 5 bases from J, with 12 bases between. CDR3 size: 13 residues. Germline loops: CDR1 SGHTA, CDR2 FQGNSA. CDR3: CASSPGTVYGYTF. The CDR3 DNA is TGTGCCAGCAGCCCCGGGACGGTGTATGGCTACACCTTC.

The chain links TRBV9 to TRBJ2-2; a possible D gene is TRBD1 (6 bases). The length of the CDR3 is 15 residues. CDR1 is SGDLS, CDR2 YYNGEE, per germline. V lost 1 base to trimming and J lost 7 bases, with 14 bases between them. In DNA form, the CDR3 reads TGTGCCAGCAGCGTATTTTCAGGGGTTAGCGGGGAGCTGTTTTTT. It encodes CASSVFSGVSGELFF.

The V and J genes are TRBV28 and TRBJ1-3; D gene uncertain. The CDR3 runs 14 residues. The V gene's germline CDR1 is MDHEN and CDR2 SYDVKM. V shed 5 bases and J shed 0 bases, with 8 bases lying between them. In DNA, the CDR3 is TGTGCCAGCAGTCCCTCCTACTCTGGAAACACCATATATTTT. As protein: CASSPSYSGNTIYF. The full variable domain, rest sourced from reference TRBV28 and TRBJ1-3, is DVKVTQSSRYLVKRTGEKVFLECVQDMDHENMFWYRQDPGLGLRLIYFSYDVKMKEKGDIPEGYSVSREKKERFSLILESASTNQTSMYLCASSPSYSGNTIYFGEGSWLTVV.

This sequence joins TRBV27 and TRBJ2-7, with 9 bases matching TRBD2. The CDR3 has 14 amino acids. J was trimmed by 6 bases and V by 0 bases; bases with no gene match: 3. Germline V CDR1 and CDR2: MNHEY, SMNVEV (reference sequence). The CDR3 region has the DNA TGTGCCAGCAGTTTATCCGGCGGGGGGGGCGAGCAGTACTTC. Translated: CASSLSGGGGEQYF.

This chain joins TRBV5-4 and TRBJ1-2; the D is unclear. Germline values: CDR1 SGHNT, CDR2 YYREEE (reference sequence). This CDR3 region has 14 residues. Trimming stripped 0 bases from V and 2 bases from J, with 8 bases between. The CDR3 DNA sequence: TGTGCCAGCAGCTTGGGAAGCCGCAACTATGGCTACACCTTC. Amino acid sequence: CASSLGSRNYGYTF.

The V gene is TRBV27, the J gene TRBJ2-7, with 7 bases matching TRBD1. V lost 5 bases and J lost 2; bases outside the gene matches: 6. This CDR3 region has 14 residues. The germline CDR1 and CDR2 sequences are MNHEY and SMNVEV (reference sequence). The chain's CDR3 is CASSHGTAAYEQYF. CDR3 sequence (DNA): TGTGCCAGCAGTCATGGGACAGCAGCCTACGAGCAGTACTTC.

This rearrangement joins TRBV10-2 to TRBJ1-1, with a possible D match to TRBD1 (5 bases). This CDR3 spans 14 amino acids. The germline gives CDR1 WSHSY, CDR2 SAAADI. V shed 6 bases and J shed 5 bases, with 16 bases lying between them. CDR3 in DNA: TGCGCCAGCAGGACGGACAATGGAAGAACTGAAGCTTTCTTT. Encoded protein: CASRTDNGRTEAFF.

The chain combines TRBV4-3 with TRBJ2-5, with D possibly matching TRBD1 (6 bases). Per germline, CDR1 LGHNA and CDR2 YSLEER. V dropped 0 bases and J dropped 5 bases, with 13 bases sitting between them. The CDR3 is 15 residues long. As DNA, the CDR3 is TGCGCCAGCAGCCAAGATGCACAGGGTACCGAGACCCAGTACTTC. Amino acid sequence: CASSQDAQGTETQYF.

The chain recombines TRBV19 with TRBJ2-7; 8 nucleotides agree with TRBD2. V was clipped by 5 bases and J by 3 bases; unmatched bases: 6. The germline CDR1 and CDR2 sequences are LNHDA and SQIVND (reference sequence). The CDR3 totals 14 residues. CDR3 region: CASSAPGLDYEQYF. The CDR3 nucleotides read TGTGCCAGTAGTGCGCCGGGACTAGACTACGAGCAGTACTTC.

This sequence joins TRBV11-3 and TRBJ2-5, with TRBD1 matching 9 bases. V lost 5 bases to trimming and J lost 1 base; unmatched junction nucleotides: 5. This CDR3 is 15 amino acids long. Germline lookup yields CDR1 SGHNT and CDR2 YENEEA. CDR3 loop: CASSARTGAQETQYF. The CDR3, as DNA: TGTGCCAGCAGCGCCCGGACAGGGGCCCAAGAGACCCAGTACTTC.